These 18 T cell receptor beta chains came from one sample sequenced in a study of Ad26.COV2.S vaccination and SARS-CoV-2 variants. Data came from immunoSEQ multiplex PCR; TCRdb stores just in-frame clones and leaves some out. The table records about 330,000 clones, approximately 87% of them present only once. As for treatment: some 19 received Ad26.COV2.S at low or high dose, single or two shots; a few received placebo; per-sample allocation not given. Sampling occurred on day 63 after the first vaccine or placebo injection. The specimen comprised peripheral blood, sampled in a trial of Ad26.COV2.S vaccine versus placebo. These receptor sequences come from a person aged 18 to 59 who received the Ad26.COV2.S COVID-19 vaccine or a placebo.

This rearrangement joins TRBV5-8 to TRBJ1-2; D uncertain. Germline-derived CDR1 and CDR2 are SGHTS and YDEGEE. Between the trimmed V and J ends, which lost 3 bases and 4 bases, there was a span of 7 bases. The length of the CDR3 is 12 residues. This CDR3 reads CASSSSSYGYTF. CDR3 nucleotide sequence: TGTGCCAGCAGCTCCTCATCCTATGGCTACACCTTC.

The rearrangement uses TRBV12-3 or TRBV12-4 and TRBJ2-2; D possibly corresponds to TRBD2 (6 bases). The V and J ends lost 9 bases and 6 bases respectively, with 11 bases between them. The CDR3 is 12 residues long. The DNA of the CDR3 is TGTGCCAGTTACCCGGGAGCCGGGGAGCTGTTTTTT. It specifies CASYPGAGELFF.

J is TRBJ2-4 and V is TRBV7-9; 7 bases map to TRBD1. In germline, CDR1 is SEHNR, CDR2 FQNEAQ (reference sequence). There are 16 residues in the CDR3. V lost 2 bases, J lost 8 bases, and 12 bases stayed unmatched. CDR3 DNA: TGTGCCAGCAGCTTATCCGACAGGGCCACCTTAGACATTCAGTACTTC. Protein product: CASSLSDRATLDIQYF.

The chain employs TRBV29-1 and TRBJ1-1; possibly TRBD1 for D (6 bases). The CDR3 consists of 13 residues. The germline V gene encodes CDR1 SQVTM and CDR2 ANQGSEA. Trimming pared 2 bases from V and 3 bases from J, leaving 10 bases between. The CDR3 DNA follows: TGCAGCGTTGAACCGAGGACAGACACTGAAGCTTTCTTT. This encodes CSVEPRTDTEAFF.

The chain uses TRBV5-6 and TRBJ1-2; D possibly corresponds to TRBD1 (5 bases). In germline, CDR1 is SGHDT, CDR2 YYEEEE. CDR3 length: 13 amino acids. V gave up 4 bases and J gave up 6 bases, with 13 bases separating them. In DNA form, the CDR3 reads TGTGCCAGCAGCCCTATGGGGGTACATGGCTACACCTTC. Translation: CASSPMGVHGYTF. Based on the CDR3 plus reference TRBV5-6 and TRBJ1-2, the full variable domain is DAGVTQSPTHLIKTRGQQVTLRCSPKSGHDTVSWYQQALGQGPQFIFQYYEEEERQRGNFPDRFSGHQFPNYSSELNVNALLLGDSALYLCASSPMGVHGYTFGSGTRLTVV.

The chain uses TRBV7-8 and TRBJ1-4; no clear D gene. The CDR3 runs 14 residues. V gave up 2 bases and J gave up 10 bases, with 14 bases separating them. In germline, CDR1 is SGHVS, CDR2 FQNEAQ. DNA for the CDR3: TGTGCCAGCAGCTTAACAAGCCGACGCGGAAAACTGTTTTTT. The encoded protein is CASSLTSRRGKLFF.

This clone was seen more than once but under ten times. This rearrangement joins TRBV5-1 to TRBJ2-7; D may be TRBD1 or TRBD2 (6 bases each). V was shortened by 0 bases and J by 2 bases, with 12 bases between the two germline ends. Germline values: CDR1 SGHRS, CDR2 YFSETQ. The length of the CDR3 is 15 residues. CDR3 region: CASSLARGGTYEQYF. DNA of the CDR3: TGCGCCAGCAGCTTGGCCAGGGGAGGTACCTACGAGCAGTACTTC.

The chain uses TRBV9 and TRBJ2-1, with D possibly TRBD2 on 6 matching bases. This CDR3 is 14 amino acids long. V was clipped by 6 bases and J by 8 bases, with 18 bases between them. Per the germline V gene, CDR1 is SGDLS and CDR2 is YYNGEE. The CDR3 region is CASTSGTFADEQFF. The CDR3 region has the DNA TGTGCCAGCACCTCCGGGACTTTTGCCGATGAGCAGTTCTTC.

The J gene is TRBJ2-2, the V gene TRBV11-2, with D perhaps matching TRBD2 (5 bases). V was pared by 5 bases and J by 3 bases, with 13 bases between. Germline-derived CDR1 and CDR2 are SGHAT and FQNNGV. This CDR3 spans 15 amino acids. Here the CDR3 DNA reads TGTGCCAGCAGCCCCGGGGTGGGAGACACCGGGGAGCTGTTTTTT. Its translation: CASSPGVGDTGELFF. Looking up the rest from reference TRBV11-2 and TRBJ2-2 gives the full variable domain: EAGVAQSPRYKIIEKRQSVAFWCNPISGHATLYWYQQILGQGPKLLIQFQNNGVVDDSQLPKDRFSAERLKGVDSTLKIQPAKLEDSAVYLCASSPGVGDTGELFFGEGSRLTVL.

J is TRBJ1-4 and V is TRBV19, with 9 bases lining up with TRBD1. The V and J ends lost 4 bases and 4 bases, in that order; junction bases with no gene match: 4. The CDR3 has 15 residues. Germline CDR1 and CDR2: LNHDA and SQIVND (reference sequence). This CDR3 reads CASSRPGQGNEKLFF. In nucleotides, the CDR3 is TGTGCCAGTAGTAGGCCGGGACAGGGTAATGAAAAACTGTTTTTT.

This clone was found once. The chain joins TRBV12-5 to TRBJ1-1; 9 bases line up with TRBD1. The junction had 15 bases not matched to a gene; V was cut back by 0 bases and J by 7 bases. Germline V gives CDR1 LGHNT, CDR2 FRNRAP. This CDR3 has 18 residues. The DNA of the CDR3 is TGTGCTAGTGGTTTGGTAGATTACGCGGACAGGGGTACCGGTGAAGCTTTCTTT. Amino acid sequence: CASGLVDYADRGTGEAFF.

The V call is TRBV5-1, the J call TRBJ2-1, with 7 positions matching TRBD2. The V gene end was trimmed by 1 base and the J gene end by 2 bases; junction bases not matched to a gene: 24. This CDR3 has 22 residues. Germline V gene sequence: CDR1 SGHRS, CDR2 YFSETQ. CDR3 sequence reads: CASSLSRGDPWRRGLTYNEQFF. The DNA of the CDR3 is TGCGCCAGCAGCTTGTCCCGGGGGGACCCCTGGCGGCGGGGACTAACCTACAATGAGCAGTTCTTC.

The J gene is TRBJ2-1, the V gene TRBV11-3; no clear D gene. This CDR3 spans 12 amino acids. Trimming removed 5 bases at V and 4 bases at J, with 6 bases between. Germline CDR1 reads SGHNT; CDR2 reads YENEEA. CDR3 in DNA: TGTGCCAGCAGCCACTCGTACAATGAGCAGTTCTTC. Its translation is CASSHSYNEQFF.

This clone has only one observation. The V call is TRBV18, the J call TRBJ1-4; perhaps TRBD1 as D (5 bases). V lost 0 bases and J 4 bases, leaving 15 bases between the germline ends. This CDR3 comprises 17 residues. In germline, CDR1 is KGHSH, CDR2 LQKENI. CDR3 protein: CASSPPLLDSDNEKLFF. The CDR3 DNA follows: TGTGCCAGCTCACCACCGCTTCTAGACAGCGATAATGAAAAACTGTTTTTT.

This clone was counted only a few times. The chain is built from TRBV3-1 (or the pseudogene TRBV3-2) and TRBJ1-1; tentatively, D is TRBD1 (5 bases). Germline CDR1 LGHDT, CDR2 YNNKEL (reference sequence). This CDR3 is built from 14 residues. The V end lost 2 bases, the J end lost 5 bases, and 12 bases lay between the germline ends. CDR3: CASSQRGVRTEAFF. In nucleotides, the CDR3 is TGTGCCAGCAGCCAAAGAGGGGTGAGGACTGAAGCTTTCTTT.

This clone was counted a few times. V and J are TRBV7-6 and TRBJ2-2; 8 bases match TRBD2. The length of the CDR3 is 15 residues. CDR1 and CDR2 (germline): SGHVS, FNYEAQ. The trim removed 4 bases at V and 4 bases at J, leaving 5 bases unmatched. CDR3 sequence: CASSSSGSSTGELFF. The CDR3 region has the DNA TGTGCCAGCAGCTCCAGCGGGAGCTCCACCGGGGAGCTGTTTTTT.

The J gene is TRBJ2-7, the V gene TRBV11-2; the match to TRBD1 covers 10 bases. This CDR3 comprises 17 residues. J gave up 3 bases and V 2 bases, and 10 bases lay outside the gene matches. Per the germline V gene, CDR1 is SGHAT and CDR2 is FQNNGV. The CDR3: CASSLRMRGTGVYEQYF. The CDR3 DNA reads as TGTGCCAGCAGCTTAAGAATGCGCGGGACAGGGGTCTACGAGCAGTACTTC.

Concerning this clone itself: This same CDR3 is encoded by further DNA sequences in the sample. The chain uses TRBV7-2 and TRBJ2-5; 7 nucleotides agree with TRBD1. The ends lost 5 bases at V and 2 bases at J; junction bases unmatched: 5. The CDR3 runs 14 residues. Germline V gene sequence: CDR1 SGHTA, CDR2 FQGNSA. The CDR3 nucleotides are TGTGCCAGCAGCCTCGACAGGGCGCAAGAGACCCAGTACTTC. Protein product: CASSLDRAQETQYF.